The entry that follows covers one T cell receptor beta chain sequence. Its antigen is still unknown. The data were taken from a study of shared clonotypes between healthy human individuals. Study overall: Sampling drew on donors who were two women and a few men aged 18 to 49. Study-level findings and limits: Clonotype sharing among donors, it was expected, would be affected by sequencing depth. Naive subsets generally exceeded memory subsets in estimated richness.

Naive CD8 cells lacked CD45RO and underwent positive selection for CCR7, leaving out terminally differentiated effector memory CD45RA+ cells. Authors' data handling: With immunoSEQ giving junction-only sequences and no quality scores, filtering differed. Data came from immunoSEQ multiplex PCR; TCRdb stores just in-frame clones and leaves some out. V and J calls and clone size come straight from that table; D and trimming were deduced from the DNA. The data hold 550,000 to 750,000 clones, with about 91% observed a single time. V was trimmed by 3 bases and J by 3 bases, leaving 10 bases between them. The germline V gene has CDR1 SGHRS and CDR2 YFSETQ. This CDR3 is 13 amino acids long.

The TCR comes from a young man in good health. Material for sequencing was naive CD8+ T cells sorted from blood. The chain carries TRBV5-1 and TRBJ2-7, with D hard to call. The CDR3 sequence is CASSSSDNYEQYF. In nucleotides, the CDR3 is TGCGCCAGCAGCTCCTCCGACAACTACGAGCAGTACTTC.